The clone carrying this T cell receptor beta chain was counted a few times. These data are taken from a study of early T cells in non-severe SARS-CoV-2 infection. At the level of the study: Alpha and beta chains were unpaired, from unsorted whole-blood bulk RNA.

CDR1 is SNHLY, CDR2 FYNNEI, per germline. The length of the CDR3 is 13 residues. The V and J ends lost 7 bases and 7 bases respectively, with 16 bases between them. Attachment of unique molecular identifiers was made to individual cDNA molecules. In TCRdb, the 5' RACE reads were re-called with MiXCR into one record per CDR3 protein. The data contain around 27,000 distinct CDR3 sequences, 3% to 5% of them seen just once; the ten biggest clones take up about 7.5%. The chain carries TRBV2 and TRBJ2-5; D is unclear. This clonotype originated in an adult who was a healthcare worker with PCR-confirmed SARS-CoV-2 infection or an uninfected control (not recorded which). The sample consisted of whole blood. The CDR3 coding sequence is TGTGCCAGCAAAGGGCCTAGTGGTGGGACCCAGTACTTC. Translating it yields CASKGPSGGTQYF.